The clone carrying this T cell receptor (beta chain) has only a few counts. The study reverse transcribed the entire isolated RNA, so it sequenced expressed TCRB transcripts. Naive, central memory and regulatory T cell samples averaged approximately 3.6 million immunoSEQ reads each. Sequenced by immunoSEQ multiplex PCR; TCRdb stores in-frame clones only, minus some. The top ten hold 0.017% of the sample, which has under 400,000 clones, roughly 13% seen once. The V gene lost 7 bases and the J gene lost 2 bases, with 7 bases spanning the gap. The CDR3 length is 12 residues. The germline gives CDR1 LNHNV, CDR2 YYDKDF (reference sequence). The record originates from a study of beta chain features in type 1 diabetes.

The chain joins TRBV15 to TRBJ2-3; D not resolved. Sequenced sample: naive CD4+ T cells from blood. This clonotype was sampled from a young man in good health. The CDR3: CATTLDTDTQYF. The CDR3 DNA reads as TGTGCCACCACATTAGACACAGATACGCAGTATTTT.